The rows below give T cell receptor beta chains drawn from one sample of a study of T cells after somatic rescue of genetic block. Clones were read by immunoSEQ multiplex PCR, and TCRdb kept only the in-frame ones, dropping some. The sample shows approximately 100,000 clones, approximately 90% of them seen only once. The material sequenced was peripheral blood mononuclear cells (PBMCs). These receptors originate from a woman younger than 35. Each CDR3 is given with its conserved first and last residue. A D gene is named only where the DNA matches it firmly. Only part of the rows carry a size: once, few, many, or a class if the clone is expanded.

-	TRBV30	TRBJ2-2	-	TGTGCCTGCGATACCTCCCAGGGGCTGAACACCGGGGAGCTGTTTTTT	CACDTSQGLNTGELFF
-	TRBV28	TRBJ2-1	-	TGTGCCAGCAGCGAGTTCCGGTCCTACAATGAGCAGTTCTTC	CASSEFRSYNEQFF
-	TRBV28	TRBJ1-2	TRBD1	TGTGCCAGCAGTACCACCGACAGGGGCGACAGGGGCTACACCTTC	CASSTTDRGDRGYTF
-	TRBV6-1	TRBJ1-6	TRBD1	TGTGCCAGCAGTGAACTCCCCGACAGGGCTCTGGCACCCCTCCACTTT	CASSELPDRALAPLHF
-	TRBV28	TRBJ2-7	TRBD2	TGTGCCAGCAGTAGCCCCCCGGCGGGAGGGGACGAGCAGTACTTC	CASSSPPAGGDEQYF
few	TRBV9	TRBJ1-5	-	TGTGCCAGCAGCGTTGGAAGGTCGCGGCAGCCCCAGCATTTT	CASSVGRSRQPQHF
-	TRBV6-5	TRBJ2-5	-	TGTGCCAGCAGTTGGACCGGACAAGAGACCCAGTACTTC	CASSWTGQETQYF
-	TRBV11-3	TRBJ2-1	TRBD1	TGTGCCAGCAGCCCTGGGACAGCCAATGAGCAGTTCTTC	CASSPGTANEQFF
-	TRBV7-9	TRBJ1-4	TRBD1	TGTGCCAGCAGCGACCCGACAGGGGGTACTGAAAAACTGTTTTTT	CASSDPTGGTEKLFF
-	TRBV5-6	TRBJ1-4	-	TGTGCCAGCAGCTTCGGGGCCGCAACTAATGAAAAACTGTTTTTT	CASSFGAATNEKLFF
-	TRBV6-1	TRBJ2-5	TRBD1	TGTGCCAGCAGGACAGGGTCCTTTCAAGAGACCCAGTACTTC	CASRTGSFQETQYF
-	TRBV16	TRBJ1-2	-	TGTGCCAGCAGCCAATCGAGGGGTGGAGGGATGAAGGGCGATGGCTACACCTTC	CASSQSRGGGMKGDGYTF
-	TRBV15	TRBJ2-7	-	TGTGCCACCAGCAGAGAGTACTACGAGCAGTACTTC	CATSREYYEQYF
-	TRBV14	TRBJ2-7	TRBD2	TGTGCCAGCAGCCACCCACGGGGAGGGGTCTACGAGCAGTACTTC	CASSHPRGGVYEQYF
once	TRBV7-2	TRBJ2-7	-	TGTGCCAGCAGCTTAGGGCGGAGCTCCTTGGGCGAGCAGTACTTC	CASSLGRSSLGEQYF
once	TRBV9	TRBJ1-1	TRBD1	TGTGCCAGCAGCGTACAGGGGGCTGGGACTGAAGCTTTCTTT	CASSVQGAGTEAFF
-	TRBV5-6	TRBJ2-7	TRBD2	TGTGCCAGCAGCTGGACTAGCGGGGGAAACTTCTACGAGCAGTACTTC	CASSWTSGGNFYEQYF
-	TRBV4-2	TRBJ1-2	TRBD1	TGTGCCAGCAGCCAAGATCGGGACAGATATGGCTACACCTTC	CASSQDRDRYGYTF
-	TRBV30	TRBJ1-2	-	TGTGCCTGGAGTGTACCCCTGGGCTATGGCTACACCTTC	CAWSVPLGYGYTF
-	TRBV18	TRBJ2-7	TRBD1	TGTGCCAGCTCACCATTCCAGGACAGGGTGGGCGAGCAGTACTTC	CASSPFQDRVGEQYF
few	TRBV9	TRBJ1-1	-	TGTGCCAGCAGCGCCCACACTAACACTGAAGCTTTCTTT	CASSAHTNTEAFF
-	TRBV4-2	TRBJ1-5	-	TGTGCCAGCAGCCAAGGGCTGGGTCAGCCCCAGCATTTT	CASSQGLGQPQHF
-	TRBV12-5	TRBJ2-3	-	TGTGCTAGTGGTTTGGTACGTTCAGATACGCAGTATTTT	CASGLVRSDTQYF
-	TRBV28	TRBJ2-2	-	TGTGCCAGCAGTTCAAACACTCCGCAGAACACCGGGGAGCTGTTTTTT	CASSSNTPQNTGELFF
-	TRBV11-2	TRBJ2-4	TRBD1	TGTGCCAGCAGCTTAGGGGCAGGGGGAGTCCTAGCCAAAAACATTCAGTACTTC	CASSLGAGGVLAKNIQYF
few	TRBV13	TRBJ2-2	-	TGTGCCAGCAGGCCTCTCGCGGCCGGGGGGCCCGGGGAGCTGTTTTTT	CASRPLAAGGPGELFF
-	TRBV4-1	TRBJ1-2	-	TGCGCCAGCAGCCAAGGCCCCTTTACTTCCGCCCTCTCAACTTATGGCTACACCTTC	CASSQGPFTSALSTYGYTF
-	TRBV6-4	TRBJ1-2	-	TGTGCCAGCAGTGGGTATGCGGGAGCTAACTATGGCTACACCTTC	CASSGYAGANYGYTF
-	TRBV18	TRBJ1-2	-	TGTGCCAGCTCACCACCTGTCCGGGGAAACTTGGGCGGCTACACCTTC	CASSPPVRGNLGGYTF
-	TRBV6-1	TRBJ1-5	TRBD1	TGTGCCAGCAGTGGGTTGACAGGGGACAATCAGCCCCAGCATTTT	CASSGLTGDNQPQHF
-	TRBV28	TRBJ2-7	-	TGTGCCAGCAGTCCAACGGGATCCCAGCGCTACGAGCAGTACTTC	CASSPTGSQRYEQYF
-	TRBV5-1	TRBJ2-5	TRBD2	TGCGCCAGCACCGCACTGGCGGGAGGGGGCCAAGAGACCCAGTACTTC	CASTALAGGGQETQYF
once	TRBV4-3	TRBJ2-7	-	TGCGCCAGCAGCCAAGGAAGTCGAGGGAACGGCTACGAGCAGTACTTC	CASSQGSRGNGYEQYF
-	TRBV6-5	TRBJ2-7	-	TGTGCCAGCAGAGCCCGGGACTTTACCGAGCAGTACTTC	CASRARDFTEQYF
-	TRBV18	TRBJ2-3	TRBD1	TGTGCCAGCTCACCACTTGTCGGTCATCGGACAGGTAGCACAGATACGCAGTATTTT	CASSPLVGHRTGSTDTQYF
-	TRBV10-1	TRBJ2-1	-	TGCGCCAGCAGTGAGTGGGGCACCCCGGACAATGAGCAGTTCTTC	CASSEWGTPDNEQFF
-	TRBV11-3	TRBJ2-7	-	TGTGCCAGCAGCCTCAACTCCTACGAGCAGTACTTC	CASSLNSYEQYF
-	TRBV6-5	TRBJ1-1	-	TGTGCCAGCAGTTACTCGGGGGGGGCCAATGAAGCTTTCTTT	CASSYSGGANEAFF